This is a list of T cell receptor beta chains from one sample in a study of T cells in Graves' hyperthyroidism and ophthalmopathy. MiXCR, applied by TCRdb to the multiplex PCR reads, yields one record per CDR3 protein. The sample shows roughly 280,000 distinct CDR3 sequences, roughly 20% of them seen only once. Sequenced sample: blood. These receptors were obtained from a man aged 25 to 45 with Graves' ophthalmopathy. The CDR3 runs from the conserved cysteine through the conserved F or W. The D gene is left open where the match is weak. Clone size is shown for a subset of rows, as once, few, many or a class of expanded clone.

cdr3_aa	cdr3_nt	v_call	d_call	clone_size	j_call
CASGGAETYNEQFF	TGTGCCAGCGGGGGAGCGGAGACCTACAATGAGCAGTTCTTC	TRBV27	-	few	TRBJ2-1
CASSPSPGAQNEKLFF	TGCGCCAGCAGCCCCTCGCCGGGGGCGCAGAATGAAAAACTGTTTTTT	TRBV5-1	-	many	TRBJ1-4
CASSQGAYARGGYGYTF	TGTGCCAGCAGCCAAGGGGCCTACGCGCGGGGAGGCTATGGCTACACCTTC	TRBV3-1	-	-	TRBJ1-2
CASSHKTGLTNYEQYF	TGTGCCAGCAGCCACAAGACAGGACTGACGAACTACGAGCAGTACTTC	TRBV7-9	-	-	TRBJ2-7
CASSRQWGETQYF	TGTGCCAGCAGCAGACAGTGGGGAGAGACCCAGTACTTC	TRBV11-1	-	many	TRBJ2-5
CASSPQGLVDEQYF	TGTGCCAGCAGCCCTCAGGGCCTGGTTGACGAGCAGTACTTC	TRBV7-9	-	few	TRBJ2-7
CASSKTGLRINEQFF	TGTGCCAGCAGTAAAACGGGACTCCGGATCAATGAGCAGTTCTTC	TRBV6-2/TRBV6-3	-	-	TRBJ2-1
CAWSVLVGRERVFF	TGTGCCTGGAGTGTACTAGTCGGCAGGGAAAGGGTTTTCTTT	TRBV30	-	many	TRBJ1-1
CASSITLGEQYF	TGTGCCAGTAGTATCACCCTCGGCGAGCAGTACTTC	TRBV19	-	-	TRBJ2-7
CASSLRGDGGNTEAFF	TGCGCCAGCAGCTTGAGGGGCGACGGGGGGAACACTGAAGCTTTCTTT	TRBV5-1	-	-	TRBJ1-1
CASSLEGSGELFF	TGTGCTAGCAGCTTAGAGGGCAGCGGGGAGCTGTTTTTT	TRBV7-7	-	few	TRBJ2-2
CASSLTSGATDTQYF	TGTGCTAGCAGCTTAACCTCCGGGGCTACAGATACGCAGTATTTT	TRBV7-7	-	-	TRBJ2-3
CSAVIGSYEQYF	TGCAGTGCTGTGATTGGCTCCTACGAGCAGTACTTC	TRBV20-1	-	-	TRBJ2-7
CAINREPVLEQFF	TGTGCCATCAACCGGGAACCTGTATTGGAGCAGTTCTTC	TRBV10-3	-	-	TRBJ2-1
CASSQEWGSYYEQYF	TGTGCCAGCAGCCAAGAATGGGGCAGTTACTACGAGCAGTACTTC	TRBV3-1	-	many	TRBJ2-7
CASALAGAEETQYF	TGTGCCAGCGCACTAGCGGGAGCCGAAGAGACCCAGTACTTC	TRBV25-1	TRBD2	-	TRBJ2-5
CAISESAGEAFF	TGTGCCATCAGTGAGTCGGCAGGGGAAGCTTTCTTT	TRBV10-3	-	few	TRBJ1-1
CASSSPKAAPNYGYTF	TGTGCCAGCAGTTCCCCAAAGGCAGCTCCTAACTATGGCTACACCTTC	TRBV28	-	many	TRBJ1-2
CASSWDRGSSYEQYF	TGCGCCAGCAGCTGGGACAGGGGGAGCTCCTACGAGCAGTACTTC	TRBV5-1	TRBD1	many	TRBJ2-7
CASSELGQGNSNYGYTF	TGTGCCAGCAGTGAATTGGGACAGGGGAATTCCAACTATGGCTACACCTTC	TRBV6-1	TRBD1	many	TRBJ1-2
CASRNELGDMNTEAFF	TGCGCCAGCAGAAATGAACTCGGGGACATGAACACTGAAGCTTTCTTT	TRBV5-1	-	-	TRBJ1-1
CAWSVVAGRNQPQHF	TGTGCCTGGAGTGTAGTCGCAGGCCGCAATCAGCCCCAGCATTTT	TRBV30	-	-	TRBJ1-5
CASNQRTGQGYGYTF	TGTGCCAGCAACCAAAGGACAGGGCAAGGGTATGGCTACACCTTC	TRBV25-1	TRBD1	-	TRBJ1-2
CASSLRNRYHEQFF	TGTGCCAGCAGTTTACGGAACAGGTATCATGAGCAGTTCTTC	TRBV27	-	-	TRBJ2-1
CASSLLTGRTGELFF	TGTGCCAGCAGTTTATTGACAGGCCGCACCGGGGAGCTGTTTTTT	TRBV28	-	-	TRBJ2-2
CSARQTGPEYF	TGCAGTGCTAGACAGACAGGCCCCGAGTACTTC	TRBV20-1	-	many	TRBJ2-5
CASTLDRTSTDTQYF	TGTGCCAGCACCTTGGACAGAACTAGCACAGATACGCAGTATTTT	TRBV12-3/TRBV12-4	-	-	TRBJ2-3
CASGLFRRTGKNEQYF	TGTGCCAGCGGCTTATTTCGGAGGACAGGAAAAAACGAGCAGTACTTC	TRBV7-9	TRBD1	-	TRBJ2-7
CASSQGTEAFF	TGTGCCAGCAGCCAAGGCACTGAAGCTTTCTTT	TRBV3-1	-	many	TRBJ1-1
CASRTSGRRSTGELFF	TGTGCCAGTAGAACTAGCGGGAGACGGTCCACCGGGGAGCTGTTTTTT	TRBV19	TRBD2	-	TRBJ2-2
CASSLEGDSPLHF	TGTGCCAGCAGCTTGGAGGGAGATTCACCCCTCCACTTT	TRBV5-6	-	few	TRBJ1-6
CAKGLDTEAFF	TGTGCCAAGGGGTTGGACACTGAAGCTTTCTTT	TRBV6-1	-	-	TRBJ1-1
CASSYPGTQYF	TGTGCCAGCAGTTACCCGGGGACCCAGTACTTC	TRBV6-9	-	few	TRBJ2-5
CASSPRLLSGGTQYF	TGCGCCAGCAGCCCCAGACTCCTGAGCGGCGGGACCCAGTACTTC	TRBV5-1	-	-	TRBJ2-5
CASLAGGRAKETQYF	TGTGCCAGCCTGGCTGGCGGGAGGGCCAAGGAGACCCAGTACTTC	TRBV28	TRBD2	many	TRBJ2-5
CASILAGVYTDTQYF	TGTGCCAGCATCCTAGCGGGAGTTTACACAGATACGCAGTATTTT	TRBV6-1	TRBD2	-	TRBJ2-3
CASSLDGRGGSYNEQFF	TGTGCCAGCAGCTTAGACGGTAGGGGAGGCTCCTACAATGAGCAGTTCTTC	TRBV7-9	-	few	TRBJ2-1
CASSLNSGSPLHF	TGTGCCAGCAGTTTGAACAGTGGTTCACCCCTCCACTTT	TRBV12-3/TRBV12-4	-	many	TRBJ1-6
CASSVGLAGGLAKNIQYF	TGTGCCAGCAGCGTGGGACTAGCGGGAGGGCTCGCCAAAAACATTCAGTACTTC	TRBV7-2	TRBD2	few	TRBJ2-4
CASSPPVGRGGEQYF	TGTGCCAGCTCACCACCGGTTGGCAGGGGTGGGGAGCAGTACTTC	TRBV18	-	-	TRBJ2-7
CASSRREEQFF	TGTGCCAGCAGCCGCCGGGAAGAGCAGTTCTTC	TRBV7-2	-	few	TRBJ2-1
CSVFILARHEQFF	TGCAGCGTTTTCATTCTAGCACGCCATGAGCAGTTCTTC	TRBV29-1	-	-	TRBJ2-1
CSARDPSGRASGGNEQFF	TGCAGTGCTAGAGACCCTAGCGGGAGGGCCAGTGGCGGCAATGAGCAGTTCTTC	TRBV20-1	TRBD2	-	TRBJ2-1
CASSLRESSNEQFF	TGTGCCAGCAGCTTACGCGAGAGCAGCAATGAGCAGTTCTTC	TRBV11-3	-	-	TRBJ2-1
CAEGTDTQYF	TGTGCCGAAGGGACAGATACGCAGTATTTT	TRBV2	-	many	TRBJ2-3
CASSPRTGMTTDTQYF	TGTGCCAGCAGCCCCCGCACAGGGATGACGACAGATACGCAGTATTTT	TRBV11-1	-	many	TRBJ2-3
CSAKEIGTSGRPNTDTQYF	TGCAGTGCTAAGGAGATAGGGACTAGCGGGAGGCCCAACACAGATACGCAGTATTTT	TRBV20-1	TRBD2	many	TRBJ2-3
CASSSGTSRTDTQYF	TGTGCCAGCAGCTCGGGGACTAGCAGAACAGATACGCAGTATTTT	TRBV11-2	TRBD2	many	TRBJ2-3
CASTQGGGAMYNEQFF	TGTGCCAGCACCCAGGGGGGAGGGGCGATGTACAATGAGCAGTTCTTC	TRBV11-3	-	many	TRBJ2-1
CASTHRQGDNSPLHF	TGTGCCAGCACCCATCGACAGGGGGACAATTCACCCCTCCACTTT	TRBV5-6	TRBD1	-	TRBJ1-6
CASSRLLAGLQETQYF	TGTGCCAGCAGCCGTTTACTAGCGGGACTTCAAGAGACCCAGTACTTC	TRBV5-4	TRBD2	few	TRBJ2-5
CATSRGREGIWEQYF	TGTGCCACCAGCAGAGGTCGGGAGGGAATTTGGGAGCAGTACTTC	TRBV15	TRBD2	-	TRBJ2-7
CASSWRANGGGYGYTF	TGTGCCAGCAGTTGGAGGGCGAACGGGGGGGGCTATGGCTACACCTTC	TRBV27	-	-	TRBJ1-2
CASSSQGGEQYF	TGTGCCAGCAGCTCACAGGGGGGCGAGCAGTACTTC	TRBV9	TRBD1	many	TRBJ2-7